This TCR beta chain was retrieved from a study of response to subunit inactivated influenza vaccine. Deletions cut 5 bases from V and 8 bases from J, with 18 bases between. Germline lookup yields CDR1 SGHTA and CDR2 FQGNSA. The CDR3 has 14 residues. In TCRdb, the RT-PCR reads were re-called with MiXCR into one record per CDR3 protein. The top ten clones hold about a tenth of a sample with around 850,000 distinct CDR3 sequences, less than 20% of them seen once. The specimen was PBMCs from blood, collected around 5 days after vaccination. The chain combines TRBV7-2 with TRBJ1-2; perhaps TRBD1 as D (5 bases). The clonotype was recovered from a man aged 45-65 years who received an inactivated influenza vaccine. CDR3 region: CASSAAIREHGYTF. The CDR3 coding sequence is TGTGCCAGCAGCGCAGCCATCAGGGAACACGGCTACACCTTC.